Below, 23 T cell receptor beta chains from the same sample are listed, as sequenced in a study of T cell responses to AZD1222 COVID-19 vaccine. Profiled with immunoSEQ multiplex PCR; TCRdb holds only in-frame clones, not every one. The sample lists around 120,000 clones; roughly 89% were seen once. The source material was peripheral blood, sampled on day 0 of AZD1222 vaccination. The receptor source for this set is an adult in good health.

This clone has a handful of counts. The rearrangement links TRBV19 to TRBJ2-7; 7 nucleotides align to TRBD2. The CDR3 contains 14 residues. Germline V gene data show CDR1 as LNHDA and CDR2 as SQIVND (reference sequence). Trimming took 5 bases from V and 4 from J; bases not matched to a gene: 8. The CDR3 DNA reads as TGTGCCAGTAGTCCGTCCGGGGGGAAATACGAGCAGTACTTC. Translated, it gives CASSPSGGKYEQYF. The whole variable domain, remainder taken from reference TRBV19 and TRBJ2-7, is DGGITQSPKYLFRKEGQNVTLSCEQNLNHDAMYWYRQDPGQGLRLIYYSQIVNDFQKGDIAEGYSVSREKKESFPLTVTSAQKNPTAFYLCASSPSGGKYEQYFGPGTRLTVT.

The chain joins TRBV5-3 to TRBJ1-2, with a weak D call TRBD1 (5 bases). TRBV5-3 is given ORF status, its function remaining uncertain. V was shortened by 8 bases and J by 8 bases, with 13 bases between the two germline ends. The CDR3 covers 11 residues. The CDR3 nucleotides are TGTGCCAGGACGGGGAGGGGCGGCTACACCTTC. Its protein is CARTGRGGYTF.

This clone showed up just once. The V and J genes are TRBV9 and TRBJ2-1; 11 bases map to TRBD2. Germline V CDR1 and CDR2: SGDLS, YYNGEE. Germline trimming cut 5 bases from V and 7 bases from J; bases unmatched to any gene: 11. This CDR3 contains 16 residues. The CDR3 spells CASSQTSGSIGNEQFF. The CDR3 nucleotides read TGTGCCAGCAGTCAAACTAGCGGGAGTATCGGGAATGAGCAGTTCTTC.

The chain employs TRBV2 and TRBJ1-5; D perhaps matches TRBD1 (5 bases). This CDR3 is built from 14 residues. CDR1 SNHLY and CDR2 FYNNEI come from the germline V gene. V shed 5 bases and J shed 7 bases, with 15 bases lying between them. The CDR3 coding sequence is TGTGCCAGCAGTTCACAGGTAGTTCGCCAGCCCCAGCATTTT. Translated, it gives CASSSQVVRQPQHF.

CDR3 in amino acids: CASSTTGKYGYTF. CDR3 in DNA: TGTGCCAGCAGTACGACAGGGAAATACGGCTACACCTTC. V is TRBV28 and J is TRBJ1-2; 7 nucleotides match TRBD1. J lost 8 bases, V lost 5 bases, and 8 bases had no gene match. CDR3 size: 13 residues. The V gene's germline CDR1 is MDHEN and CDR2 SYDVKM.

The rearrangement joins TRBV7-8 to TRBJ2-1, with 8 bases that match TRBD2. This CDR3 comprises 16 residues. In germline, CDR1 is SGHVS, CDR2 FQNEAQ. The junction had 4 bases not matched to a gene; V was cut back by 0 bases and J by 3 bases. The CDR3 bases are TGTGCCAGCAGCTTAGCTTTTGCGGGGGGCTACAATGAGCAGTTCTTC. Translating it yields CASSLAFAGGYNEQFF.

This clone was seen just once. The chain has TRBV3-1 (or the pseudogene TRBV3-2) and TRBJ2-2; D is uncertain. The CDR3 length is 14 residues. The germline V and J ends were trimmed by 3 bases and 1 base, with 6 bases remaining between them. Germline CDR1 reads LGHDT; CDR2 reads YNNKEL (reference sequence). For the CDR3, the DNA is TGTGCCAGCAGCCATTTGGGGAACACCGGGGAGCTGTTTTTT. Protein sequence: CASSHLGNTGELFF.

This rearrangement joins TRBV3-1 (or the pseudogene TRBV3-2) to TRBJ2-7, with D possibly being TRBD2 (5 bases). V lost 1 base and J 5 bases, leaving 12 bases between the germline ends. This CDR3 spans 14 amino acids. The germline V gene encodes CDR1 LGHDT and CDR2 YNNKEL (reference sequence). The CDR3 DNA is TGTGCCAGCAGCCAAGTAGGTAGCGACCACGAGCAGTACTTC. Amino acid sequence: CASSQVGSDHEQYF.

J is TRBJ2-7 and V is TRBV7-2; 8 positions agree with TRBD1. Germline loops: CDR1 SGHTA, CDR2 FQGNSA. There are 14 residues in the CDR3. V shed 5 bases and J 5 bases; nucleotides not matched to a gene: 8. The CDR3 region is CASSPGQGWDEQYF. DNA of the CDR3: TGTGCCAGCAGCCCCGGACAGGGCTGGGACGAGCAGTACTTC.

The chain employs TRBV9 and TRBJ1-3, with TRBD1 as a possible D gene (6 bases). Germline-derived CDR1 and CDR2 are SGDLS and YYNGEE. CDR3 length: 15 residues. The V end lost 3 bases, the J end lost 2 bases, and 12 bases lay between the germline ends. CDR3 DNA sequence: TGTGCCAGCAGCGCCTCCACAGGGACTGGAAACACCATATATTTT. This codes for CASSASTGTGNTIYF.

The gene calls are TRBV27 and TRBJ1-1; D remains ambiguous. The CDR3 is made up of 14 amino acids. CDR1 and CDR2 (germline): MNHEY, SMNVEV (reference sequence). V was trimmed by 6 bases and J by 1 base, leaving 12 bases between them. The CDR3 DNA reads TGTGCCAGCAGCGAGATGCCAGGGAACACTGAAGCTTTCTTT. It is translated as CASSEMPGNTEAFF.

A remark on this clone: Other DNA sequences in the sample encode the same CDR3. The V gene is TRBV11-2, the J gene TRBJ2-7, with no clear D. V lost 1 base and J lost 6, with 4 bases in between. CDR3 size: 11 residues. CDR1 is SGHAT and CDR2 is FQNNGV in the germline V gene. The CDR3 region has the DNA TGTGCCAGCAGCTTAGTAGGCGAGCAGTACTTC. The encoded protein is CASSLVGEQYF.

Only a few counts were recorded for this clone. The V and J genes are TRBV7-8 and TRBJ1-2, with unresolved D. V was clipped by 1 base and J by 3 bases, with 9 bases between them. The CDR3 spans 14 residues. Per the germline V gene, CDR1 is SGHVS and CDR2 is FQNEAQ. The DNA of the CDR3 is TGTGCCAGCAGCTTAGGGGCTCTCGACTATGGCTACACCTTC. As protein: CASSLGALDYGYTF.

V gene TRBV7-9 combines with J gene TRBJ2-7, with D unresolved. Germline V gene sequence: CDR1 SEHNR, CDR2 FQNEAQ (reference sequence). V was trimmed by 0 bases and J by 2 bases, leaving 8 bases between them. This CDR3 spans 14 amino acids. This chain's CDR3 is CASSLATVPYEQYF. The CDR3, as DNA: TGTGCCAGCAGCTTAGCAACCGTTCCCTACGAGCAGTACTTC.

This rearrangement joins TRBV5-1 to TRBJ2-3, with 13 bases lining up with TRBD2. The CDR3 spans 16 residues. Germline trimming cut 0 bases from V and 6 bases from J; bases unmatched to any gene: 4. CDR1 SGHRS and CDR2 YFSETQ come from the germline V gene. The CDR3 DNA sequence: TGCGCCAGCAGCTTGGGGGGGACTAGCGGGACGGATACGCAGTATTTT. Encoded protein: CASSLGGTSGTDTQYF.

CDR3 in amino acids: CASSLSPGQGYEQYF. The DNA for the CDR3 is TGTGCCAGCAGTTTATCTCCGGGACAGGGGTACGAGCAGTACTTC. The V and J genes are TRBV6-4 and TRBJ2-7; TRBD1 aligns across 10 bases. The germline CDR1 and CDR2 sequences are MRHNA and SNTAGT. The CDR3 has 15 residues. V lost 5 bases and J lost 4; bases outside the gene matches: 8.

CDR3 sequence: CASSTRSSGSLYEQFF. The CDR3 DNA is TGTGCCAGTAGTACCCGATCTAGCGGGAGCCTCTATGAGCAGTTCTTC. The chain recombines TRBV19 with TRBJ2-1; 10 nucleotides agree with TRBD2. CDR3 length: 16 residues. Germline CDR1 reads LNHDA; CDR2 reads SQIVND (reference sequence). The J segment lost 8 bases and the V segment lost 4 bases, leaving 11 bases of the junction unmatched.

The rearrangement joins TRBV19 to TRBJ2-1; 8 bases fit TRBD1. V shed 3 bases, J shed 5 bases, and the junction held 0 bases outside the gene matches. Germline loops: CDR1 LNHDA, CDR2 SQIVND (reference sequence). The CDR3 is made up of 13 amino acids. The CDR3 is CASSMDRDNEQFF. The DNA for the CDR3 is TGTGCCAGTAGTATGGACAGGGACAATGAGCAGTTCTTC.

In its sample, this clone was seen once. The J gene is TRBJ1-1, the V gene TRBV7-8; D not resolved. In germline, CDR1 is SGHVS, CDR2 FQNEAQ. The CDR3 sequence is 13 residues long. V was shortened by 5 bases and J by 3 bases, with 10 bases between the two germline ends. Written as DNA, the CDR3 is TGTGCCAGCAGCCTCCGGAGGCACACTGAAGCTTTCTTT. It encodes CASSLRRHTEAFF.

V usage is TRBV4-2 and J usage is TRBJ2-3, with D perhaps TRBD1 (5 bases). This CDR3 has 16 amino acids. In germline, CDR1 is LGHNA, CDR2 YNFKEQ. The V and J ends lost 0 bases and 6 bases respectively, with 16 bases between them. CDR3 nucleotide sequence: TGTGCCAGCAGCCAAGACTACCAGGGCTTAAGCGATACGCAGTATTTT. Translating it yields CASSQDYQGLSDTQYF.

The V gene is TRBV6-5, the J gene TRBJ1-5; 10 positions match TRBD1. From germline, CDR1 is MNHEY and CDR2 SVGAGI. This CDR3 is built from 14 residues. The V gene end was trimmed by 5 bases and the J gene end by 7 bases; junction bases not matched to a gene: 5. For the CDR3, the DNA is TGTGCCAGCAGTACCGGGACAGGGGTACAGCCCCAGCATTTT. Protein product: CASSTGTGVQPQHF.

This clone was seen only once. The chain employs TRBV5-1 and TRBJ2-2; 7 bases align to TRBD1. CDR1 SGHRS and CDR2 YFSETQ come from the germline V gene. The V gene end was trimmed by 4 bases and the J gene end by 3 bases; junction bases not matched to a gene: 6. The CDR3 is 15 amino acids. Written as DNA, the CDR3 is TGCGCCAGCAGCGTGTCCGGGACAGACACCGGGGAGCTGTTTTTT. Translating gives CASSVSGTDTGELFF.

The genes are TRBV18 and TRBJ1-5; D may be TRBD1 (5 bases). The CDR3 is 13 amino acids. CDR1 and CDR2 (germline): KGHSH, LQKENI. V was clipped by 8 bases and J by 5 bases, with 13 bases between them. The CDR3 spells CASRPRDDQPQHF. The CDR3 DNA reads as TGTGCCAGCCGGCCACGGGACGATCAGCCCCAGCATTTT. The whole variable domain, filled in from reference TRBV18 and TRBJ1-5, reads NAGVMQNPRHLVRRRGQEARLRCSPMKGHSHVYWYRQLPEEGLKFMVYLQKENIIDESGMPKERFSAEFPKEGPSILRIQQVVRGDSAAYFCASRPRDDQPQHFGDGTRLSIL.